This paragraph covers one T cell receptor (beta chain) sequence. An amount of RNA that ranged from about 0.45 to 1 ug was reverse transcribed with random hexamers. Amplification of TCR beta CDR3 across 54 Vbeta and 13 Jbeta was performed with immunoSEQ multiplex PCR. TCRdb passed the immunoSEQ multiplex PCR reads through MiXCR, listing each CDR3 protein once. The table lists tens of thousands of distinct CDR3 sequences, around 90% of them singletons. This specimen belongs to a study of CD8 T cells in Susac syndrome. Germline CDR1 LGHNA, CDR2 YSLEER. The V gene lost 0 bases and the J gene lost 0 bases, with 6 bases spanning the gap. The CDR3 is made up of 15 amino acids.

The TCR was taken from a human donor with multiple sclerosis. The chain couples TRBV4-3 to TRBJ2-1; no definite D call. Sequencing input: CD8+ T cells from PBMCs. The DNA of the CDR3 is TGCGCCAGCAGCCAAGACTGGGACTCCTACAATGAGCAGTTCTTC. It specifies CASSQDWDSYNEQFF.